This TCR beta chain is from a study of T cells after yellow fever vaccination. Study-level results: Some clonotypes, a small share, were shared between CD4 and CD8 compartments. The bulk population could contribute abundant contaminating clonotypes to FACS-sorted repertoires. Peaking faster, on day 5 versus 15, the secondary response was nonetheless weaker.

This clonotype was counted between two and nine times. Its matching antigen is unknown. Template switching with 5'RACE generated the TCR cDNA and added a universal primer site and UMIs. TCRdb re-called the 5' RACE reads through MiXCR, storing one row per CDR3 protein. Found here are about 320,000 distinct CDR3 sequences, around a tenth of them singletons; the top ten hold about 3.5%. The CDR3 runs 13 residues. Looked up from germline, CDR1 is MNHNS and CDR2 is SASEGT. The material sequenced was CD4+ T cells sorted from PBMCs, taken 45 days after the yellow fever booster vaccination. This receptor was obtained from a man between 18 and 35 years old who received the YFV17D yellow fever vaccine. The J gene is TRBJ2-7, the V gene TRBV6-1; 8 bases are a match to TRBD1. The CDR3 nucleotides read TGTGGCATCCGGACAGGGACACTCGACGAGCAGTACTTC. Translation: CGIRTGTLDEQYF.